The 24 T cell receptor beta chains given below trace back to one sample, sequenced in a study of cytomegalovirus exposure and HLA in healthy donors. The PCR employed 60 Vbeta primers together with 13 Jbeta primers. The method was immunoSEQ multiplex PCR; TCRdb's version includes in-frame clones alone and lacks a portion of them. In the table there are about 130,000 clones, 79% of which are singletons. The sample taken for sequencing was PBMCs. These receptors were taken from a male donor in good health and CMV-seronegative.

Regarding this clone: One end of the junction is discordant with germline, which a read error may explain. The chain is built from TRBV7-9 and TRBJ2-7, with D uncertain. The CDR3 covers 14 residues. Germline lookup yields CDR1 SEHNR and CDR2 FQNEAQ (reference sequence). CDR3 sequence: CASSTHQSSYEQYF. DNA for the CDR3: TGCGCCAGCAGCACACACCAAAGTTCCTACGAGCAGTACTTC.

This clone was seen just once. The chain uses TRBV5-1 and TRBJ2-3, with TRBD2 as a possible D gene (7 bases). The V end lost 0 bases, the J end lost 2 bases, and 16 bases lay between the germline ends. Germline V lookup: CDR1 SGHRS, CDR2 YFSETQ. CDR3 length equals 17 residues. For the CDR3, the DNA is TGCGCCAGCAGCTTGGGGGCAAGGGGGGGGGACACAGATACGCAGTATTTT. This translates into CASSLGARGGDTDTQYF. The full variable domain, rest sourced from reference TRBV5-1 and TRBJ2-3, is KAGVTQTPRYLIKTRGQQVTLSCSPISGHRSVSWYQQTPGQGLQFLFEYFSETQRNKGNFPGRFSGRQFSNSRSEMNVSTLELGDSALYLCASSLGARGGDTDTQYFGPGTRLTVL.

The chain employs TRBV15 and TRBJ2-7; D is ambiguous. V lost 1 base to trimming and J lost 5 bases, with 9 bases between them. The CDR3 sequence is 13 residues long. CDR1 and CDR2 (germline): LNHNV, YYDKDF (reference sequence). This CDR3 reads CATSRVRHDEQYF. Written as DNA, the CDR3 is TGTGCCACCAGCAGAGTGCGCCACGACGAGCAGTACTTC. Supplemented by reference TRBV15 and TRBJ2-7, the full variable domain reads DAMVIQNPRYQVTQFGKPVTLSCSQTLNHNVMYWYQQKSSQAPKLLFHYYDKDFNNEADTPDNFQSRRPNTSFCFLDIRSPGLGDTAMYLCATSRVRHDEQYFGPGTRLTVT.

The rearrangement links TRBV27 to TRBJ1-1; no reliable D call. CDR3 length: 14 residues. Trimming shortened V by 4 bases and J by 11 bases, and 20 bases separated the two germline ends. Looked up from germline, CDR1 is MNHEY and CDR2 is SMNVEV (reference sequence). The CDR3 reads CASSSGSAGLDAFF. DNA for the CDR3: TGTGCCAGCAGTTCGGGATCCGCCGGGTTGGATGCTTTCTTT.

The gene calls are TRBV7-6 and TRBJ2-7, with D perhaps matching TRBD1 (7 bases). Germline assignment: CDR1 SGHVS and CDR2 FNYEAQ. Between the trimmed V and J ends, which lost 2 bases and 3 bases, there was a span of 17 bases. The CDR3 is 16 residues long. This CDR3 reads CASSLRPGDSHYEQYF. The CDR3 DNA follows: TGTGCCAGCAGCTTACGTCCGGGGGACAGTCACTACGAGCAGTACTTC.

The chain joins TRBV9 to TRBJ1-2; D uncertain. V was cut by 1 base and J by 4 bases, with 17 bases left in between. The CDR3 runs 16 residues. Germline V gene lookup returns CDR1 SGDLS and CDR2 YYNGEE. The CDR3 DNA reads TGTGCCAGCAGCGTAAGTCTTATGGGAGCCGTCTATGGCTACACCTTC. Protein product: CASSVSLMGAVYGYTF.

The chain is built from TRBV29-1 and TRBJ2-3; 7 bases are shared with TRBD2. The CDR3 contains 15 residues. Trimming at V came to 3 bases and at J to 1 base, leaving 7 bases not matched to a gene. From germline, CDR1 is SQVTM and CDR2 ANQGSEA. CDR3 nucleotide sequence: TGCAGCGTTGATATGGGCCGGGGGGGCACAGATACGCAGTATTTT. Translation: CSVDMGRGGTDTQYF.

The rearrangement joins TRBV27 to TRBJ1-2; the D gene is possibly TRBD1 (5 bases). Trimming cost V 2 bases and J 4 bases, with 14 bases left between them. Per germline, CDR1 MNHEY and CDR2 SMNVEV (reference sequence). CDR3 length: 15 residues. The CDR3 DNA is TGTGCCAGCAGTTTAACCTCCAGGGTCGGCTATGGCTACACCTTC. Protein sequence: CASSLTSRVGYGYTF.

This clone was recorded only once. The rearrangement links TRBV15 to TRBJ1-4; a weak D match, TRBD1 (5 bases). With 2 bases removed from V and 8 bases from J, the gap between germline ends came to 15 bases. Germline assignment: CDR1 LNHNV and CDR2 YYDKDF (reference sequence). CDR3 length equals 15 residues. This CDR3 is CATSRNGGVFEKLFF. The CDR3, as DNA: TGTGCCACCAGCAGAAACGGGGGGGTGTTCGAAAAACTGTTTTTT.

The chain links TRBV4-3 to TRBJ2-1, with 8 bases lining up with TRBD2. V shed 0 bases and J 6 bases; nucleotides not matched to a gene: 4. This CDR3 region has 15 residues. Germline lookup yields CDR1 LGHNA and CDR2 YSLEER. In nucleotides, the CDR3 is TGCGCCAGCAGCCAAGACCGCCTAGCGGGCAATGAGCAGTTCTTC. Amino acids: CASSQDRLAGNEQFF.

The gene calls are TRBV6-1 and TRBJ2-3, with 9 bases fitting TRBD2. From germline, CDR1 is MNHNS and CDR2 SASEGT. The CDR3 runs 16 residues. V was clipped by 1 base and J by 6 bases; unmatched bases: 8. The CDR3 loop is CASSEVGGGAHDTQYF. The DNA for the CDR3 is TGTGCCAGCAGTGAAGTGGGCGGGGGGGCCCACGATACGCAGTATTTT.

The CDR3 DNA reads TGTGCCTGGAGTAACCAGATGGTGACTAATGAAAAACTGTTTTTT. Protein: CAWSNQMVTNEKLFF. The chain uses TRBV30 and TRBJ1-4; no firm D call. The V gene lost 2 bases and the J gene lost 2 bases, with 12 bases spanning the gap. The germline CDR1 and CDR2 sequences are GTSNPN and SVGIG (reference sequence). There are 15 residues in the CDR3.

Regarding this clone: Distinct nucleotide sequences in the sample also encode this CDR3. The CDR3 sequence: CASSLAGYTDTQYF. CDR3 nucleotides: TGCGCCAGCAGCTTAGCGGGGTACACAGATACGCAGTATTTT. The J gene is TRBJ2-3, the V gene TRBV5-1; 7 nucleotides match TRBD2. CDR3 length: 14 amino acids. Looked up from germline, CDR1 is SGHRS and CDR2 is YFSETQ. V shed 2 bases and J 2 bases; nucleotides not matched to a gene: 2.

This clone was picked up a small number of times. The chain uses TRBV6-6 and TRBJ1-6, with a tentative D call TRBD1 (5 bases). This CDR3 comprises 12 residues. Looked up from germline, CDR1 is MNHNY and CDR2 is SVGAGI (reference sequence). CDR3 bases: TGTGCTGAGGGCGGGGGTAATTCACCCCTCCACTTT. Its protein is CAEGGGNSPLHF.

This clone has just a few counts. V gene TRBV4-1 combines with J gene TRBJ2-7; 9 bases are a match to TRBD1. Germline CDR1 reads MGHRA; CDR2 reads YSYEKL. The CDR3 is made up of 17 amino acids. V was pared by 3 bases and J by 7 bases, with 16 bases of the junction left unmatched. This CDR3 is CASSHPLVGQGFSEQYF. In nucleotides, the CDR3 is TGCGCCAGCAGCCACCCTCTCGTGGGACAGGGCTTTTCGGAGCAGTACTTC.

In this sample, this clone turned up once. CDR3 sequence reads: CAISGGGAGHEQYF. CDR3 nucleotide sequence: TGTGCCATCAGTGGGGGCGGGGCTGGCCACGAGCAGTACTTC. The chain uses TRBV10-3 and TRBJ2-7; maybe TRBD2 (6 bases). The germline V gene has CDR1 ENHRY and CDR2 SYGVKD. The CDR3 length is 14 residues. Trimming pared 4 bases from V and 5 bases from J, leaving 15 bases between.

The chain has TRBV18 and TRBJ2-3; D unclear. CDR3 length: 15 residues. The V gene lost 3 bases and the J gene lost 9 bases, with 19 bases spanning the gap. Germline CDR1 reads KGHSH; CDR2 reads LQKENI. The CDR3: CASSPVGGELDTQYF. In DNA, the CDR3 is TGTGCCAGCTCACCGGTCGGCGGCGAACTCGACACGCAGTATTTT.

This clone came up once. V gene TRBV30 combines with J gene TRBJ1-2, with 11 bases matching TRBD1. J lost 6 bases, V lost 2 bases, and 5 bases had no gene match. Germline CDR1 GTSNPN, CDR2 SVGIG (reference sequence). The CDR3 spans 14 residues. The CDR3 protein is CAWSRTGGADGYTF. The CDR3 DNA reads as TGTGCCTGGAGTAGGACAGGGGGCGCCGATGGCTACACCTTC.

This chain connects TRBV11-2 to TRBJ2-7; perhaps TRBD2 as D (5 bases). The V gene's germline CDR1 is SGHAT and CDR2 FQNNGV. The germline V and J ends were trimmed by 0 bases and 3 bases, with 9 bases remaining between them. The CDR3 contains 14 residues. The CDR3 DNA follows: TGTGCCAGCAGCTTAGATTCGGGGTTCTACGAGCAGTACTTC. It specifies CASSLDSGFYEQYF.

The V call is TRBV11-2, the J call TRBJ2-6; D may be TRBD1 (5 bases). CDR3 length equals 17 residues. V was clipped by 4 bases and J by 2 bases, with 15 bases between them. Germline V CDR1 and CDR2: SGHAT, FQNNGV. CDR3 sequence: CASSSPSVGAGANVLTF. The CDR3 region has the DNA TGTGCCAGCAGCTCCCCCTCGGTAGGGGCTGGGGCCAACGTCCTGACTTTC.

The genes are TRBV5-1 and TRBJ1-1, with D possibly matching TRBD1 (5 bases). Trimming removed 0 bases at V and 0 bases at J, with 12 bases between. The CDR3 sequence is 16 residues long. Germline CDR1 and CDR2: SGHRS and YFSETQ. This CDR3 is CASSLEGVAMNTEAFF. CDR3 coding DNA: TGCGCCAGCAGCTTGGAAGGGGTGGCGATGAACACTGAAGCTTTCTTT.

The chain links TRBV5-1 to TRBJ2-5, with D unresolved. The DNA end is more similar to TRBJ2-7, so the J call may be wrong. The CDR3 contains 14 residues. CDR1 and CDR2 (germline): SGHRS, YFSETQ. The DNA for the CDR3 is TGCGCCAGCAGCTTGGTCCAGGCCTTTGACGAGCAGTACTTC. Protein sequence: CASSLVQAFDEQYF.

This clone was detected a few times. The chain links TRBV5-6 to TRBJ1-2; D is unclear. Germline CDR1 SGHDT, CDR2 YYEEEE. This CDR3 comprises 14 residues. V was trimmed by 4 bases and J by 8 bases, leaving 18 bases between them. This CDR3 reads CASSVMGFAGGYTF. The CDR3 nucleotides are TGTGCCAGCAGCGTGATGGGATTCGCGGGAGGCTACACCTTC. The variable domain in full, completed from reference TRBV5-6 and TRBJ1-2, reads DAGVTQSPTHLIKTRGQQVTLRCSPKSGHDTVSWYQQALGQGPQFIFQYYEEEERQRGNFPDRFSGHQFPNYSSELNVNALLLGDSALYLCASSVMGFAGGYTFGSGTRLTVV.

Worth noting for this clone: Other DNA variants within this sample encode the same CDR3. The chain uses TRBV7-9 and TRBJ2-7; 12 positions match TRBD2. The CDR3 contains 14 residues. Unmatched junction bases numbered 3, after V lost 5 bases and J lost 4 bases. CDR1 SEHNR and CDR2 FQNEAQ come from the germline V gene (reference sequence). The chain's CDR3 is CASSGTSGGYEQYF. The CDR3 DNA reads as TGTGCCAGCAGCGGAACTAGCGGGGGGTACGAGCAGTACTTC.